This T cell receptor beta chain was documented in a study of identical twins. General study findings and limits: Beta out-of-frame sequences showed weaker excess twin sharing.

The germline V gene has CDR1 SGHRS and CDR2 YFSETQ. Trimming took 2 bases from V and 1 from J; bases not matched to a gene: 8. CDR3 length equals 16 residues. There are a few counts of this clonotype. Its antigen is as yet unknown. Donors uniformly comprised healthy Caucasians. MiXCR, applied by TCRdb to the 5' RACE reads, yields one record per CDR3 protein. The sample consists of 700,000 to 950,000 distinct CDR3 sequences, roughly an eighth of them appearing once. A further study also used this sample, focusing on yellow fever vaccine responses in identical twins.

The receptor was derived from a woman between 18 and 29 years old in good health. Sample: PBMCs. V gene TRBV5-1 combines with J gene TRBJ2-5, with TRBD1 matching 7 bases. This CDR3 is CASSFGTVTGQETQYF. CDR3 in DNA: TGCGCCAGCAGCTTTGGGACAGTTACCGGCCAAGAGACCCAGTACTTC.